A single TCR beta chain is shown here with its context. The antigen it recognizes is unknown. Per-base quality was not reported, and no clone a single base away is much larger than it. The sequencer listed for this sample is Illumina HiSeq 2500. Quantitative 5'-RACE with molecular barcodes was used to prepare TCR beta libraries. As for the original processing: A new computational method based on a probabilistic model of VDJ rearrangement was used to identify disease-linked TCR variants. TCRdb's own reprocessing of the public reads used fastp at Q25 and MiXCR and kept productive beta chains. Here each entry gathers all rows of one CDR3 protein and keeps the most common genes and DNA. The V and J calls here are based on TCRdb, not the publication. A total of about 250,000 distinct CDR3 sequences appear in this sample, roughly 10% of them only once. The ten biggest clones cover about 2.5% of the sample.

The record originates from a study of CD8 T cells in ankylosing spondylitis listed by TCRdb under 2017. With respect to the entire study: To find TCR variants linked to disease, the study profiled T cell receptor beta repertoires in ankylosing spondylitis patients and healthy donors. The full study cohort was made up of about 24 ankylosing spondylitis patients and around 100 healthy donors. Peripheral blood was sampled, and synovial fluid was also collected from ankylosing spondylitis patients.

What the authors observed across the whole study: A TCR beta motif of several highly homologous amino acid variants appeared characteristic of blood from ankylosing spondylitis patients. Some motif variants had previously been reported in the synovial fluid and blood of reactive arthritis patients, which suggests shared mechanisms of disease initiation. The disease-linked clones were reported to be significantly enriched in matched synovial fluid samples from ankylosing spondylitis patients. A CD8+ phenotype was shown by the disease-linked clones, which were found at relatively low frequencies in peripheral blood.

V loses 2 bases, J loses 2 bases, and the germline ends lie 7 bases apart. From cysteine to phenylalanine, the CDR3 is 14 amino acids long. Only the CDR3 DNA is retained, 42 bases long and in frame from the first base. Sequences MDHEN (CDR1) and SYDVKM (CDR2) are obtained from the germline V gene. The receptor comes from a male donor with ankylosing spondylitis or in good health (not recorded which). The chain is assembled from TRBV28 and TRBJ2-4, with the D gene too uncertain to name. The sample taken for sequencing was blood, either unsorted or a sorted T cell fraction (not recorded which). This receptor has the CDR3 CASSLRSPKNIQYF. The nucleotide sequence reads as follows: TGTGCCAGCAGTTTAAGGAGTCCCAAAAACATTCAGTACTTC.